This entry concerns a single TCR beta chain. This record belongs to a study of blood T cell repertoires in COVID-19. The overall study: In each case, the material was cDNA or gDNA derived from T cells, B-cell-depleted T cells, or PBMCs.

Profiled with immunoSEQ multiplex PCR; TCRdb holds only in-frame clones, not every one. There are roughly 300,000 clones in the sample; nearly 90% occur only once, and approximately 5% lies in the top ten. Participants, roughly 18 to 100 years old, spanned 25 or so US areas. Recovered status applied to Cohort 3 donors who had two consecutive negative PCRs. It also applied to those with clearance or with symptom resolution. The TCR originated in a woman in her 30s who had recovered from COVID-19. The sample was PBMCs or T cells enriched from blood (not recorded which).

The CDR3 coding sequence is TGTGCCAGCAGCCTTATTGACAGGGGCTACGAGCAGTACTTC. This codes for CASSLIDRGYEQYF. The rearrangement uses TRBV13 and TRBJ2-7, with 8 bases fitting TRBD1. The CDR3 length is 14 residues. The trim removed 5 bases at V and 3 bases at J, leaving 6 bases unmatched. Germline CDR1 reads PRHDT; CDR2 reads FYEKMQ (reference sequence).